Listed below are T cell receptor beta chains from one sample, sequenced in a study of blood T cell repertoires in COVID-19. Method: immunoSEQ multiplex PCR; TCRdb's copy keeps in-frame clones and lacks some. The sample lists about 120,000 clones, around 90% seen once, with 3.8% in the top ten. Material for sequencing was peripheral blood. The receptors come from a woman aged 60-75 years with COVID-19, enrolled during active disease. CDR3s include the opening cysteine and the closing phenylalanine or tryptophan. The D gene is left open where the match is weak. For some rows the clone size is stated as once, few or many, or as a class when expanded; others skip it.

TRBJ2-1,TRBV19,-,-,TGTGCCAGTAAGTTCGTAGGGGCCTCCTCCTACAATGAGCAGTTCTTC,CASKFVGASSYNEQFF
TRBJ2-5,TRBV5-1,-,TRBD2,TGCGCCAGCAGTGCGGGACTAGCGGGGGAGGGAGAGACCCAGTACTTC,CASSAGLAGEGETQYF
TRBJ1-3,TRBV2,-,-,TGTGCCAGCAAAGTACAGGCTGGAAACACCATATATTTT,CASKVQAGNTIYF
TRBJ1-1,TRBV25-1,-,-,TGTGCCAGCAGTGGGACGACGACAGGCATGAACACTGAAGCTTTCTTT,CASSGTTTGMNTEAFF
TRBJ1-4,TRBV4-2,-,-,TGTGCCAGCAGCCGACAGGCTAATGAAAAACTGTTTTTT,CASSRQANEKLFF
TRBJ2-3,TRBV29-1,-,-,TGCAGCGCTCAGGGTTCTGGTACAGATACGCAGTATTTT,CSAQGSGTDTQYF
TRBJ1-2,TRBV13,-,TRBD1,TGTGCCAGCAGCGCACAATACAGGGGGACTGGCTACACCTTC,CASSAQYRGTGYTF
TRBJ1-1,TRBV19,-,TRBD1,TGTGCCACGGGGGACAGGGCTTTGGGCACTGAAGCTTTCTTT,CATGDRALGTEAFF
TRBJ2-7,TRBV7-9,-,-,TGTGCCAGCAGCTTAGAGGCTAGCTCCTACGAGCAGTACTTC,CASSLEASSYEQYF
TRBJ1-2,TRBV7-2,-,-,TGTGCCAGCAGCTTAGTGGCCCTCTATGGCTACACCTTC,CASSLVALYGYTF
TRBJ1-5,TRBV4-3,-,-,TGCGCCAGCAGCCAAGATTTGGGGGCACCGAATCAGCCCCAGCATTTT,CASSQDLGAPNQPQHF
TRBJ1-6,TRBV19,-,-,TGTGCCAGTAGTAAACAGATCCGCTATAATTCACCCCTCCACTTT,CASSKQIRYNSPLHF
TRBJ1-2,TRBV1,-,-,TGCACCAGCAGCCATGCTACTACTCACCGTAACTATGGCTACACCTTC,CTSSHATTHRNYGYTF
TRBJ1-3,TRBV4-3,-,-,TGCGCCAGCAGCCAAGACCCCGGTAGTGGTTACTCTGGAAACACCATATATTTT,CASSQDPGSGYSGNTIYF
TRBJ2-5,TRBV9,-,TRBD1,TGTGCCAGCAGCGCAATGCCGGGACAGGGGGCATTGGAGACCCAGTACTTC,CASSAMPGQGALETQYF
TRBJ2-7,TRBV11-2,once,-,TGTGCCAGCAGCCCGGGGGTCCAGGCCGGAAGCTACGAGCAGTACTTC,CASSPGVQAGSYEQYF
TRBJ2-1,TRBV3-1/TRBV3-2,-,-,TGTGCCAGCAGCCGGTACCCCAGCTCCTACAATGAGCAGTTCTTC,CASSRYPSSYNEQFF
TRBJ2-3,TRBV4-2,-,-,TGTGCCAGCAGCCAAGACCTGGGGAGGACCACAGATACGCAGTATTTT,CASSQDLGRTTDTQYF
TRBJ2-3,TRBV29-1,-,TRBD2,TGCAGCGGGTCACTAGCGGGGAGGGCAGATACGCAGTATTTT,CSGSLAGRADTQYF
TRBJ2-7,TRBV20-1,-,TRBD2,TGCAGTGCTAGTGCGGGGGGTACCGTCTACGAGCAGTACTTC,CSASAGGTVYEQYF
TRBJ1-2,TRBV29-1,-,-,TGCAGCGTTAGGGGTCAGGGGAAGTATGGCTACACCTTC,CSVRGQGKYGYTF
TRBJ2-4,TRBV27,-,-,TGTGCCAGCAGTTTATCCCTTGGGGCGTTGGCCAAAAACATTCAGTACTTC,CASSLSLGALAKNIQYF